The 26 T cell receptor beta chains presented below share a single source sample, sequenced in a study of blood T cell repertoires in COVID-19. Profiling relied on immunoSEQ multiplex PCR, and the TCRdb table lists in-frame clones only, not all of them. The table lists about 41,000 clones, more than 75% of them singletons. Sequenced input: peripheral blood. These receptor sequences come from a man aged 35-49 years with COVID-19, enrolled during active disease.

V gene TRBV27 combines with J gene TRBJ2-7, with D possibly TRBD1 on 6 matching bases. The germline CDR1 and CDR2 sequences are MNHEY and SMNVEV (reference sequence). The ends were cut back, 6 bases at V and 6 bases at J, with 15 bases in the middle. The CDR3 runs to 13 residues. The CDR3 nucleotides are TGTGCCAGCAGCGTAACTTTCAGGGGCGAGCAGTACTTC. Amino acid sequence: CASSVTFRGEQYF.

CDR3 residues: CASNKGQGDPGTEAFF. The CDR3 DNA reads as TGTGCCAGCAATAAAGGACAGGGGGATCCAGGGACTGAAGCTTTCTTT. The V and J genes are TRBV2 and TRBJ1-1, with 10 bases identical to TRBD1. V gave up 7 bases and J gave up 5 bases; unmatched junction bases: 13. Germline CDR1 SNHLY, CDR2 FYNNEI. The CDR3 covers 16 residues.

The rearrangement uses TRBV18 and TRBJ2-1, with TRBD2 identical over 11 bases. CDR1 and CDR2 (germline): KGHSH, LQKENI. With 4 bases clipped from V and 7 bases from J, the junction kept 3 bases outside the gene matches. This CDR3 has 14 amino acids. The CDR3 loop is CASSLGLAGNEQFF. The CDR3 DNA follows: TGTGCCAGCTCACTCGGACTAGCGGGTAATGAGCAGTTCTTC.

This clone appeared a single time. The genes are TRBV25-1 and TRBJ2-5; 7 nucleotides match TRBD2. V was pared by 1 base and J by 3 bases, with 5 bases of the junction left unmatched. This CDR3 has 15 amino acids. Germline V lookup: CDR1 MGHDK, CDR2 SYGVNS. In DNA form, the CDR3 reads TGTGCCAGCAGTGAATTTCGGGGGGAGGAAGAGACCCAGTACTTC. Translated, it gives CASSEFRGEEETQYF.

The chain has TRBV28 and TRBJ1-4; TRBD1 matches at 10 bases. The CDR3 consists of 16 residues. After removal of 8 bases from V and 8 bases from J, the junction contained 14 bases not matched to a gene. CDR1 MDHEN and CDR2 SYDVKM come from the germline V gene. CDR3 region: CASHGTGALSGEKLFF. CDR3 in DNA: TGTGCCAGCCACGGGACAGGGGCGTTGTCAGGGGAAAAACTGTTTTTT.

This chain uses TRBV12-3 or TRBV12-4 with TRBJ2-7; D unresolved. The CDR3 is 11 amino acids. V shed 3 bases and J shed 4 bases, with 4 bases lying between them. The CDR3 bases are TGTGCCAGCAGTTTCCGTTACGAGCAGTACTTC. It encodes CASSFRYEQYF.

J is TRBJ1-6 and V is TRBV3-1 (or the pseudogene TRBV3-2); no firm D call. CDR3 length: 14 residues. Germline V CDR1 and CDR2: LGHDT, YNNKEL (reference sequence). V lost 4 bases and J 5 bases, leaving 9 bases between the germline ends. CDR3 sequence (DNA): TGTGCCAGCAGCCCACCCCAGGATAATTCACCCCTCCACTTT. Its translation is CASSPPQDNSPLHF.

DNA for the CDR3: TGTGCCAGCAGTTTGGGCTGGACTAATGAAAAACTGTTTTTT. Amino acids: CASSLGWTNEKLFF. The chain combines TRBV6-2 or TRBV6-3 with TRBJ1-4; D is unclear. CDR1 and CDR2 (germline): MNHEY, SVGEGT. This CDR3 region has 14 residues. V dropped 4 bases and J dropped 2 bases, with 8 bases sitting between them.

This chain uses TRBV2 with TRBJ1-2; D perhaps matches TRBD1 (5 bases). CDR3 length: 17 residues. V lost 3 bases and J 2 bases, leaving 19 bases between the germline ends. CDR1 and CDR2 from the germline V gene are SNHLY and FYNNEI. The CDR3 DNA reads as TGTGCCAGCAGTGACATTTCAGGGAACGTCTTGAACTATGGCTACACCTTC. Amino acid sequence: CASSDISGNVLNYGYTF.

V usage is TRBV27 and J usage is TRBJ2-1, with TRBD2 matching 16 bases. Unmatched junction bases numbered 9, after V lost 1 base and J lost 6 bases. CDR1 and CDR2 (germline): MNHEY, SMNVEV (reference sequence). The CDR3 loop spans 19 amino acids. CDR3 loop: CASSLFVPGLAGGPNEQFF. The CDR3 coding sequence is TGTGCCAGCAGTTTATTCGTCCCGGGACTAGCGGGAGGGCCCAATGAGCAGTTCTTC.

The chain links TRBV2 to TRBJ1-5; unclear D gene. This CDR3 region has 14 residues. Trimming stripped 0 bases from V and 4 bases from J, with 7 bases between. Germline lookup yields CDR1 SNHLY and CDR2 FYNNEI. CDR3 region: CASSEANRNQPQHF. In DNA, the CDR3 is TGTGCCAGCAGTGAAGCGAACAGAAATCAGCCCCAGCATTTT. Based on the CDR3 plus reference TRBV2 and TRBJ1-5, the full variable domain is EPEVTQTPSHQVTQMGQEVILRCVPISNHLYFYWYRQILGQKVEFLVSFYNNEISEKSEIFDDQFSVERPDGSNFTLKIRSTKLEDSAMYFCASSEANRNQPQHFGDGTRLSIL.

The chain is built from TRBV3-1 (or the pseudogene TRBV3-2) and TRBJ1-4; TRBD1 is a possible D gene (5 bases). CDR1 LGHDT and CDR2 YNNKEL come from the germline V gene (reference sequence). CDR3 length: 15 amino acids. Deletions cut 3 bases from V and 7 bases from J, with 15 bases between. CDR3 DNA sequence: TGTGCCAGCAGCCAGGCAGGGTCGTCGGGTGAAAAACTGTTTTTT. Translated, it gives CASSQAGSSGEKLFF.

The gene calls are TRBV5-1 and TRBJ2-1; TRBD1 matches at 9 bases. After removal of 4 bases from V and 4 bases from J, the junction contained 6 bases not matched to a gene. The CDR3 runs 15 residues. Per germline, CDR1 SGHRS and CDR2 YFSETQ. The CDR3 bases are TGCGCCAGCAGCCTGGAGGGACAGGGATACAATGAGCAGTTCTTC. Encoded protein: CASSLEGQGYNEQFF.

This chain connects TRBV10-3 to TRBJ1-1; weak D call: TRBD1 (6 bases). The CDR3 contains 15 residues. The germline gives CDR1 ENHRY, CDR2 SYGVKD. V dropped 0 bases and J dropped 2 bases, with 10 bases sitting between them. CDR3 in amino acids: CAISESDRTNTEAFF. In DNA form, the CDR3 reads TGTGCCATCAGTGAGTCTGACAGGACAAACACTGAAGCTTTCTTT.

This clone was found once. This rearrangement joins TRBV2 to TRBJ1-2; 8 positions agree with TRBD1. The germline V gene has CDR1 SNHLY and CDR2 FYNNEI. The CDR3 has 13 amino acids. V lost 7 bases and J lost 10; bases outside the gene matches: 11. The CDR3 protein is CASTGQGLHPYTF. CDR3 sequence (DNA): TGTGCCAGCACCGGACAGGGCCTCCACCCCTACACCTTC.

The chain combines TRBV6-5 with TRBJ1-2, with TRBD1 as a possible D gene (5 bases). V was pared by 7 bases and J by 0 bases, with 12 bases between. This CDR3 has 14 residues. CDR1 MNHEY and CDR2 SVGAGI come from the germline V gene. In nucleotides, the CDR3 is TGTGCCAGCATCAGCGCGGGGGCTAACTATGGCTACACCTTC. As protein: CASISAGANYGYTF.

The V and J genes are TRBV5-1 and TRBJ2-7; D possibly corresponds to TRBD2 (5 bases). Per the germline V gene, CDR1 is SGHRS and CDR2 is YFSETQ. V was trimmed by 2 bases and J by 7 bases, leaving 16 bases between them. The CDR3 is made up of 14 amino acids. This CDR3 reads CASSFDYLNAEQYF. The CDR3 nucleotides are TGCGCCAGCAGCTTCGACTACCTCAACGCAGAGCAGTACTTC.

The CDR3 coding sequence is TGCGCCAGCAGCCAAGTTAAAAGCGGGGGCCTTAGCCCCACAGATACGCAGTATTTT. This translates into CASSQVKSGGLSPTDTQYF. The gene calls are TRBV4-1 and TRBJ2-3; TRBD2 aligns across 8 bases. CDR1 is MGHRA and CDR2 is YSYEKL in the germline V gene. The CDR3 contains 19 residues. Trimming took 1 base from V and 2 from J; bases not matched to a gene: 14.

V usage is TRBV24-1 and J usage is TRBJ2-5; tentatively, D is TRBD1 (6 bases). The CDR3 extends over 15 amino acids. Per the germline V gene, CDR1 is KGHDR and CDR2 is SFDVKD. With 0 bases removed from V and 2 bases from J, the gap between germline ends came to 9 bases. The CDR3 nucleotides read TGTGCCACCAGTGATTTGGGGACACATCAAGAGACCCAGTACTTC. Protein product: CATSDLGTHQETQYF.

V and J are TRBV7-8 and TRBJ2-7; possibly TRBD2 for D (6 bases). Germline V gene data show CDR1 as SGHVS and CDR2 as FQNEAQ. V gave up 5 bases and J gave up 1 base, with 21 bases separating them. The length of the CDR3 is 17 residues. The DNA of the CDR3 is TGTGCCAGCAGCGAATTGCCAGGGACTTCTAGATCCTACGAGCAGTACTTC. Its protein product is CASSELPGTSRSYEQYF.

The chain joins TRBV28 to TRBJ2-2; D gene unclear. The CDR3 contains 13 residues. The V end was cut by 7 bases, the J end by 0 bases, with 6 bases between. In germline, CDR1 is MDHEN, CDR2 SYDVKM. Written as DNA, the CDR3 is TGTGCCAGCACGTCGGCGAACACCGGGGAGCTGTTTTTT. It encodes CASTSANTGELFF.

This clone was detected once. In DNA form, the CDR3 reads TGTGCCAGCAGCTCCTCCGGACTAGCGGCAGCCCCCCAGTACTTC. Amino acid sequence: CASSSSGLAAAPQYF. The J gene is TRBJ2-5, the V gene TRBV7-2, with 10 bases fitting TRBD2. Losses at the gene ends were 4 bases for V and 9 bases for J; bases not matched to a gene: 11. This CDR3 comprises 15 residues. CDR1 and CDR2 from the germline V gene are SGHTA and FQGNSA.

The V call is TRBV7-9, the J call TRBJ2-5; 7 nucleotides match TRBD1. This CDR3 contains 15 residues. The germline CDR1 and CDR2 sequences are SEHNR and FQNEAQ (reference sequence). Unmatched junction bases numbered 8, after V lost 3 bases and J lost 4 bases. CDR3: CASSFGTAKGETQYF. The CDR3 DNA is TGTGCCAGCAGCTTCGGGACAGCTAAAGGAGAGACCCAGTACTTC.

Written as DNA, the CDR3 is TGTGCCAGCATTTCGACAGGGGGCTCTAGAGAGCAGTACTTC. It translates to CASISTGGSREQYF. V is TRBV6-5 and J is TRBJ2-7, with 10 bases aligning to TRBD1. Germline CDR1 reads MNHEY; CDR2 reads SVGAGI. This CDR3 spans 14 amino acids. V shed 7 bases and J 7 bases; nucleotides not matched to a gene: 10.

V gene TRBV6-4 combines with J gene TRBJ1-2; a possible D gene is TRBD1 (6 bases). Germline values: CDR1 MRHNA, CDR2 SNTAGT. Trimming took off 6 bases at V and 2 bases at J, with 16 bases between the two ends. The CDR3 contains 15 residues. The CDR3 coding sequence is TGTGCCAGCAGGGGGGGGACAAAGATAAACTATGGCTACACCTTC. Translation gives CASRGGTKINYGYTF.

The rearrangement uses TRBV18 and TRBJ2-4; 9 bases fit TRBD1. The CDR3 totals 16 residues. The V gene's germline CDR1 is KGHSH and CDR2 LQKENI. Losses at the gene ends were 5 bases for V and 0 bases for J; bases not matched to a gene: 5. CDR3 amino acids: CASSTGTGLAKNIQYF. Written as DNA, the CDR3 is TGTGCCAGCTCAACCGGGACAGGGCTAGCCAAAAACATTCAGTACTTC.